Listed here are 2 T cell receptor beta chains from one sample, sequenced in a study of CXCR4 blockade with PD-1 therapy in pancreatic cancer. Only in-frame clones appear in the TCRdb table, and some are missing; sequencing was by immunoSEQ multiplex PCR. The table shows about a thousand clones, with 38% occurring only once. Input material: tumor tissue. The receptor source for this set is a human donor with pancreatic ductal adenocarcinoma.

This clone was seen a handful of times. The rearrangement links TRBV30 to TRBJ1-4; D call uncertain. The V gene lost 2 bases and the J gene lost 8 bases, with 18 bases spanning the gap. Germline-derived CDR1 and CDR2 are GTSNPN and SVGIG (reference sequence). The CDR3 has 15 amino acids. The CDR3 DNA reads as TGTGCCTGGAGTCTAGATGGTGACTTCGGGGAAAAACTGTTTTTT. Protein product: CAWSLDGDFGEKLFF.

This sequence joins TRBV4-1 and TRBJ1-1; possible D gene TRBD1, 5 bases. The V end was cut by 0 bases, the J end by 0 bases, with 11 bases between. CDR1 and CDR2 from the germline V gene are MGHRA and YSYEKL. This CDR3 has 16 amino acids. DNA of the CDR3: TGCGCCAGCAGCCAAGACCGACAGTCAATGAACACTGAAGCTTTCTTT. This codes for CASSQDRQSMNTEAFF.